This passage covers 28 T cell receptor beta chains from one sample sequenced in a study of T cells in narcolepsy. TCRdb's copy holds only in-frame clones and misses some; the assay was immunoSEQ multiplex PCR. Of 25,000 to 35,000 clones listed, roughly 90% are singletons. Sequenced: CD45RA- memory CD4+ T cells from PBMCs. The receptors were gathered from a human donor with narcolepsy.

The CDR3 here is CASSSNKDRLYSGNTIYF. The CDR3, as DNA: TGTGCCAGCAGTTCCAATAAAGACAGACTTTACTCTGGAAACACCATATATTTT. The rearrangement links TRBV28 to TRBJ1-3; tentative D call: TRBD1 (5 bases). Deletions cut 4 bases from V and 0 bases from J, with 19 bases between. This CDR3 is 18 amino acids long. Looked up from germline, CDR1 is MDHEN and CDR2 is SYDVKM.

The rearrangement joins TRBV7-8 to TRBJ2-4; D gene ambiguous. Trimming shortened V by 1 base and J by 0 bases, and 10 bases separated the two germline ends. The CDR3 extends over 16 amino acids. The germline V gene has CDR1 SGHVS and CDR2 FQNEAQ. The CDR3 DNA is TGTGCCAGCAGCTTAGATGGCAGCCTAGCCAAAAACATTCAGTACTTC. This sequence encodes CASSLDGSLAKNIQYF.

The chain joins TRBV7-6 to TRBJ1-1; 9 nucleotides align to TRBD1. The CDR3 runs 16 residues. J lost 2 bases, V lost 4 bases, and 8 bases had no gene match. Germline V gene data show CDR1 as SGHVS and CDR2 as FNYEAQ. The chain's CDR3 is CASSSGTGHTNTEAFF. The CDR3 DNA is TGTGCCAGCAGCTCAGGGACAGGGCACACCAACACTGAAGCTTTCTTT.

The gene calls are TRBV2 and TRBJ1-5; D unclear. Germline CDR1 and CDR2: SNHLY and FYNNEI. Trimming cost V 9 bases and J 1 base, with 10 bases left between them. This CDR3 contains 13 residues. CDR3 protein: CASCGESNQPQHF. CDR3 nucleotides: TGTGCCAGTTGTGGGGAGAGCAATCAGCCCCAGCATTTT.

V gene TRBV6-6 combines with J gene TRBJ2-3; 8 nucleotides agree with TRBD2. The length of the CDR3 is 15 residues. In germline, CDR1 is MNHNY, CDR2 SVGAGI (reference sequence). The V and J ends lost 5 bases and 3 bases, in that order; junction bases with no gene match: 7. The CDR3 sequence is CASSDPGLGTDTQYF. The CDR3 DNA reads as TGTGCCAGCAGTGATCCGGGACTAGGGACAGATACGCAGTATTTT.

V gene TRBV7-9 combines with J gene TRBJ1-2; 12 bases are shared with TRBD1. Germline V gives CDR1 SEHNR, CDR2 FQNEAQ (reference sequence). Trimming took 5 bases from V and 8 from J; bases not matched to a gene: 12. This CDR3 has 16 residues. This CDR3 is CASSLGQGAQFGGYTF. CDR3 DNA sequence: TGTGCCAGCAGCCTGGGACAGGGGGCGCAGTTTGGCGGCTACACCTTC.

This chain links TRBV6-5 with TRBJ1-5; D may be TRBD1 (5 bases). The CDR3 extends over 15 amino acids. V shed 2 bases and J shed 0 bases, with 8 bases lying between them. Germline V CDR1 and CDR2: MNHEY, SVGAGI. The CDR3 DNA is TGTGCCAGCAGTTACGGGACGGATAGCAATCAGCCCCAGCATTTT. It specifies CASSYGTDSNQPQHF.

The gene calls are TRBV9 and TRBJ2-7; no reliable D call. V was shortened by 0 bases and J by 0 bases, with 16 bases between the two germline ends. The CDR3 is 17 amino acids. In germline, CDR1 is SGDLS, CDR2 YYNGEE. The CDR3 loop is CASSVAPVGYSSYEQYF. Written as DNA, the CDR3 is TGTGCCAGCAGCGTAGCGCCCGTAGGGTACTCCTCCTACGAGCAGTACTTC. Variable domain in full (rest from reference TRBV9 and TRBJ2-7): DSGVTQTPKHLITATGQRVTLRCSPRSGDLSVYWYQQSLDQGLQFLIQYYNGEERAKGNILERFSAQQFPDLHSELNLSSLELGDSALYFCASSVAPVGYSSYEQYFGPGTRLTVT.

The genes are TRBV4-2 and TRBJ2-2, with a possible D match to TRBD2 (5 bases). CDR3 length equals 14 residues. V was cut by 3 bases and J by 5 bases, with 10 bases left in between. Germline CDR1 LGHNA, CDR2 YNFKEQ. CDR3 DNA sequence: TGTGCCAGCAGCCAGGACTCTCGGACCGGGGAGCTGTTTTTT. It codes for CASSQDSRTGELFF.

V usage is TRBV13 and J usage is TRBJ2-6, with D hard to call. V lost 0 bases and J 0 bases, leaving 9 bases between the germline ends. Germline V gene data show CDR1 as PRHDT and CDR2 as FYEKMQ (reference sequence). This CDR3 is 17 amino acids long. The CDR3 sequence: CASSLGQVISGANVLTF. The CDR3 coding sequence is TGTGCCAGCAGCTTAGGGCAGGTTATCTCTGGGGCCAACGTCCTGACTTTC.

The chain recombines TRBV11-3 with TRBJ2-3, with 7 nucleotides matching TRBD2. V gave up 6 bases and J gave up 1 base; unmatched junction bases: 10. The CDR3 length is 16 residues. The germline CDR1 and CDR2 sequences are SGHNT and YENEEA. CDR3 nucleotide sequence: TGTGCCAGCAGGCCTCGAGGCGGGGGATGCACAGATACGCAGTATTTT. It encodes CASRPRGGGCTDTQYF.

V and J are TRBV6-5 and TRBJ1-1, with D tentatively TRBD1 (6 bases). The CDR3 totals 13 residues. V lost 6 bases and J 4 bases, leaving 12 bases between the germline ends. In germline, CDR1 is MNHEY, CDR2 SVGAGI. For the CDR3, the DNA is TGTGCCAGCAGCCCTCAGGGGTCCACTGAAGCTTTCTTT. This sequence encodes CASSPQGSTEAFF.

V is TRBV7-2 and J is TRBJ2-3; TRBD2 is a possible D gene (5 bases). Between the trimmed V and J ends, which lost 1 base and 0 bases, there was a span of 8 bases. Germline V CDR1 and CDR2: SGHTA, FQGNSA. The CDR3 extends over 15 amino acids. Written as DNA, the CDR3 is TGTGCCAGCAGCTTAGTCGAGGGTAGCACAGATACGCAGTATTTT. Its protein is CASSLVEGSTDTQYF.

The chain is built from TRBV25-1 and TRBJ1-2; possible D gene TRBD1, 5 bases. Germline CDR1 MGHDK, CDR2 SYGVNS. The CDR3 totals 14 residues. Trimming pared 6 bases from V and 4 bases from J, leaving 15 bases between. CDR3 loop: CASSDQGRTYGYTF. CDR3 nucleotide sequence: TGTGCCAGCAGCGACCAGGGACGGACCTATGGCTACACCTTC.

The genes are TRBV5-1 and TRBJ2-3; 14 bases fit TRBD2. Trimming took 4 bases from V and 4 from J; bases not matched to a gene: 5. The germline V gene encodes CDR1 SGHRS and CDR2 YFSETQ. The CDR3 is 16 amino acids. CDR3 amino acids: CASSPGLAGEADTQYF. The CDR3 coding sequence is TGCGCCAGCAGCCCGGGACTAGCGGGAGAAGCAGATACGCAGTATTTT.

This clone was seen only once. This chain links TRBV6-1 with TRBJ2-1; 7 bases are shared with TRBD1. Germline V lookup: CDR1 MNHNS, CDR2 SASEGT. This CDR3 is built from 15 residues. V gave up 3 bases and J gave up 1 base; unmatched junction bases: 3. CDR3 loop: CASSETGWSYNEQFF. CDR3 sequence (DNA): TGTGCCAGCAGTGAGACAGGGTGGTCCTACAATGAGCAGTTCTTC.

V is TRBV6-8 and J is TRBJ2-2; D is perhaps TRBD1 (6 bases). Germline CDR1 and CDR2: MNHGY and SAAAGT. The V end was cut by 10 bases, the J end by 9 bases, with 12 bases between. The CDR3 totals 11 residues. This CDR3 reads CATGTSRELFF. The DNA of the CDR3 is TGTGCCACCGGGACATCCCGGGAGCTGTTTTTT.

This clone was found once. J is TRBJ2-1 and V is TRBV5-5, with D perhaps assigned TRBD1 or TRBD2 (6 bases each). CDR3 length equals 15 residues. V was cut by 4 bases and J by 6 bases, with 17 bases left in between. CDR1 and CDR2 from the germline V gene are SGHKS and YYEKEE (reference sequence). The CDR3 nucleotides read TGTGCCAGCAGCCCCTCCGCGGGGACACCCAATGAGCAGTTCTTC. Residues: CASSPSAGTPNEQFF.

The chain uses TRBV29-1 and TRBJ1-2, with a weak D call TRBD1 (5 bases). Germline loops: CDR1 SQVTM, CDR2 ANQGSEA. The CDR3 is 12 amino acids. The V and J ends lost 7 bases and 8 bases respectively, with 17 bases between them. The CDR3 coding sequence is TGCAGCGCCGTGGCAGGGCCCGGAGGCTACACCTTC. Translation: CSAVAGPGGYTF.

The chain has TRBV28 and TRBJ1-4, with D possibly TRBD1 on 5 matching bases. CDR3 length: 14 amino acids. Germline V gene lookup returns CDR1 MDHEN and CDR2 SYDVKM. Trimming shortened V by 5 bases and J by 3 bases, and 10 bases separated the two germline ends. CDR3 amino acids: CASSGAAANEKLFF. CDR3 DNA: TGTGCCAGCAGTGGGGCGGCGGCTAATGAAAAACTGTTTTTT.

The V call is TRBV9, the J call TRBJ2-1, with no clear D. The CDR3 has 14 residues. V gave up 4 bases and J gave up 4 bases, with 12 bases separating them. The germline CDR1 and CDR2 sequences are SGDLS and YYNGEE. The CDR3 bases are TGTGCCAGCAGCCCCACCGCGCGGTACAATGAGCAGTTCTTC. This translates into CASSPTARYNEQFF.

In this sample, this clone turned up a few times. The chain is built from TRBV13 and TRBJ2-2, with D hard to call. V was trimmed by 5 bases and J by 5 bases, leaving 12 bases between them. The CDR3 spans 14 residues. Germline V gives CDR1 PRHDT, CDR2 FYEKMQ (reference sequence). CDR3 sequence reads: CASSLWIITGELFF. Written as DNA, the CDR3 is TGTGCCAGCAGCCTCTGGATAATTACCGGGGAGCTGTTTTTT.

This sequence joins TRBV5-1 and TRBJ2-4; a weak D match, TRBD2 (5 bases). With 2 bases removed from V and 5 bases from J, the gap between germline ends came to 11 bases. The CDR3 covers 14 residues. Germline V gene data show CDR1 as SGHRS and CDR2 as YFSETQ. The CDR3 region is CASSLPQRENIQYF. The CDR3 DNA follows: TGCGCCAGCAGCTTACCGCAGAGGGAAAACATTCAGTACTTC.

The CDR3 region is CASSYRTAGPRGGYTF. The CDR3 DNA follows: TGTGCCAGCAGTTACCGGACTGCGGGGCCAAGGGGGGGCTACACCTTC. V usage is TRBV6-5 and J usage is TRBJ1-2; D might be TRBD1 (6 bases). From germline, CDR1 is MNHEY and CDR2 SVGAGI. CDR3 size: 16 residues. V lost 2 bases, J lost 8 bases, and 21 bases lay in between.

The chain is built from TRBV5-5 and TRBJ1-4; 7 bases are shared with TRBD1. V trimming: 6 bases; J trimming: 8 bases; junction bases outside the gene matches: 7. The germline gives CDR1 SGHKS, CDR2 YYEKEE (reference sequence). The CDR3 runs 13 residues. The CDR3 protein is CASNDRVDEKLFF. As DNA, the CDR3 is TGTGCCAGCAACGACAGGGTTGACGAAAAACTGTTTTTT.

V and J are TRBV5-4 and TRBJ2-1; TRBD2 matches at 13 bases. Germline trimming cut 3 bases from V and 5 bases from J; bases unmatched to any gene: 2. The CDR3 is 15 amino acids. Germline V gene sequence: CDR1 SGHNT, CDR2 YYREEE (reference sequence). CDR3 region: CASSSGTSGNNEQFF. DNA of the CDR3: TGTGCCAGCAGCTCCGGGACTAGCGGGAACAATGAGCAGTTCTTC.

V and J are TRBV2 and TRBJ1-5; the D gene is possibly TRBD1 (5 bases). This CDR3 contains 16 residues. Per germline, CDR1 SNHLY and CDR2 FYNNEI. The V end was cut by 6 bases, the J end by 6 bases, with 21 bases between. The CDR3 loop reads CASRGRGPTRTQPQHF. DNA of the CDR3: TGTGCCAGCAGGGGTAGGGGTCCCACTCGGACTCAGCCCCAGCATTTT.

This clone has a handful of counts. The chain carries TRBV6-5 and TRBJ1-5, with 7 bases fitting TRBD1. Germline trimming cut 2 bases from V and 7 bases from J; bases unmatched to any gene: 8. The V gene's germline CDR1 is MNHEY and CDR2 SVGAGI. The CDR3 totals 15 residues. Here the CDR3 DNA reads TGTGCCAGCAGTTACCGACAGGGTAGGGGACAGCCCCAGCATTTT. It codes for CASSYRQGRGQPQHF.